The 31 T cell receptor beta chains reported below all come from one sample, sequenced in a study of shared clonotypes between healthy human individuals. Profiled with immunoSEQ multiplex PCR; TCRdb holds only in-frame clones, not every one. The repertoire holds more than 900,000 clones, around 82% seen once, with 0.55% to 0.7% in the top ten. The sequenced sample was memory CD4+ T cells from PBMCs. The subset denotes: CD45RA-negative fraction. The receptor source for this set is a young man in good health. Some clones in this sample may be carry-over from other donors' samples.

This clone was picked up one time. The rearrangement links TRBV5-5 to TRBJ1-4, with a tentative D call TRBD1 (5 bases). Trimming removed 3 bases from V and 14 bases from J, with 20 bases in between. Germline-derived CDR1 and CDR2 are SGHKS and YYEKEE (reference sequence). This CDR3 is built from 14 residues. CDR3 sequence (DNA): TGTGCCAGCAGCTCGGGGACCCCTGGTGGTTATCTGTTTTTT. It translates to CASSSGTPGGYLFF.

V gene TRBV27 combines with J gene TRBJ2-3; TRBD1 matches 10 bases. The length of the CDR3 is 18 residues. Trimming at V came to 2 bases and at J to 4 bases, leaving 12 bases not matched to a gene. Germline V lookup: CDR1 MNHEY, CDR2 SMNVEV (reference sequence). CDR3 in DNA: TGTGCCAGCAGTTTAATCCCCGACAGGGGGCTGCGGGCAGATACGCAGTATTTT. Translated, it gives CASSLIPDRGLRADTQYF.

This sequence joins TRBV23-1 and TRBJ2-3; 11 nucleotides match TRBD2. Being an ORF, TRBV23-1 has a function that is uncertain. The CDR3 length is 16 residues. J gave up 1 base and V 8 bases, and 8 bases lay outside the gene matches. CDR3 in DNA: TGCGCCAGCGGTTCTAGCGGGAGGTCTCGCACAGATACGCAGTATTTT. This encodes CASGSSGRSRTDTQYF.

The sample holds one count of this clone. The genes are TRBV25-1 and TRBJ1-2; D unclear. This CDR3 comprises 14 residues. Trimming pared 6 bases from V and 4 bases from J, leaving 15 bases between. Germline-derived CDR1 and CDR2 are MGHDK and SYGVNS. In DNA form, the CDR3 reads TGTGCCAGCAGCAGGTCTCCCGGAAGCTATGGCTACACCTTC. Residues: CASSRSPGSYGYTF.

The genes are TRBV5-1 and TRBJ2-7; a weak D match, TRBD2 (6 bases). Trimming removed 7 bases from V and 6 bases from J, with 23 bases in between. The V gene's germline CDR1 is SGHRS and CDR2 YFSETQ. There are 15 residues in the CDR3. The CDR3 spells CASFSGPGESGEQYF. The CDR3 bases are TGCGCCAGCTTCTCCGGCCCGGGAGAGTCGGGCGAGCAGTACTTC.

The J gene is TRBJ1-5, the V gene TRBV27; possible D gene TRBD1, 5 bases. The CDR3 totals 15 residues. Germline V gene data show CDR1 as MNHEY and CDR2 as SMNVEV (reference sequence). V lost 5 bases to trimming and J lost 0 bases, with 11 bases between them. The CDR3 sequence: CASSRGSYSNQPQHF. The CDR3 DNA reads as TGTGCCAGCAGTCGGGGGTCCTATAGCAATCAGCCCCAGCATTTT.

Points on this clone: One base away lies a much larger clone, so this may be a sequencing read error. This CDR3 is also generated by other DNA sequences in the sample. This rearrangement joins TRBV9 to TRBJ2-7, with TRBD2 matching over 7 bases. There are 13 residues in the CDR3. The germline V gene has CDR1 SGDLS and CDR2 YYNGEE. V gave up 3 bases and J gave up 2 bases; unmatched junction bases: 2. CDR3 in DNA: TGTGCCAGCAGCGCAGGACTAGCCTACGAGCAGTACTTC. Its translation is CASSAGLAYEQYF.

The V and J genes are TRBV28 and TRBJ1-2; TRBD1 matches at 10 bases. The germline V gene has CDR1 MDHEN and CDR2 SYDVKM. V lost 6 bases, J lost 6 bases, and 10 bases stayed unmatched. The CDR3 spans 15 residues. The CDR3 loop reads CASSTPGQGPDGYTF. Here the CDR3 DNA reads TGTGCCAGCAGCACCCCGGGACAGGGGCCCGATGGCTACACCTTC.

This clone was observed a handful of times. The V call is TRBV19, the J call TRBJ1-4; 8 bases match TRBD1. CDR3 length: 14 residues. The germline V gene has CDR1 LNHDA and CDR2 SQIVND (reference sequence). The trim removed 6 bases at V and 11 bases at J, leaving 11 bases unmatched. The CDR3 is CASSKDRDRAKLFF. The CDR3, as DNA: TGTGCCAGTAGCAAGGACAGGGATAGGGCTAAACTGTTTTTT.

The chain recombines TRBV2 with TRBJ1-5, with TRBD1 identical over 9 bases. CDR1 SNHLY and CDR2 FYNNEI come from the germline V gene. The J segment lost 3 bases and the V segment lost 5 bases, leaving 11 bases of the junction unmatched. This CDR3 is 17 amino acids long. The CDR3 DNA reads as TGTGCCAGCAGTACATCACGGGGACAGGGAGACAATCAGCCCCAGCATTTT. It translates to CASSTSRGQGDNQPQHF.

As DNA, the CDR3 is TGTGCCAGCTCACGCACCGCGGGGAACGGAGCTGAAGCTTTCTTT. Protein sequence: CASSRTAGNGAEAFF. The rearrangement joins TRBV18 to TRBJ1-1, with D unclear. Trimming removed 4 bases from V and 6 bases from J, with 18 bases in between. Looked up from germline, CDR1 is KGHSH and CDR2 is LQKENI. This CDR3 is built from 15 residues.

The chain recombines TRBV27 with TRBJ2-3; 11 bases match TRBD2. CDR1 is MNHEY, CDR2 SMNVEV, per germline (reference sequence). The CDR3 consists of 17 residues. V shed 5 bases and J 4 bases; nucleotides not matched to a gene: 11. CDR3 nucleotide sequence: TGTGCCAGCAGTCCTAAACTAGCGGGAGTGGAGGCAGATACGCAGTATTTT. Translated, it gives CASSPKLAGVEADTQYF.

This rearrangement joins TRBV19 to TRBJ2-2, with 11 positions matching TRBD2. Germline V lookup: CDR1 LNHDA, CDR2 SQIVND (reference sequence). The CDR3 covers 16 residues. Trimming took 4 bases from V and 5 from J; bases not matched to a gene: 6. In DNA form, the CDR3 reads TGTGCCAGTAGTACCACCGGGACTAGCGGTACCGGGGAGCTGTTTTTT. Its translation is CASSTTGTSGTGELFF.

The chain carries TRBV4-1 and TRBJ1-5, with 8 nucleotides matching TRBD1. CDR1 and CDR2 from the germline V gene are MGHRA and YSYEKL. This CDR3 spans 15 amino acids. V shed 4 bases and J 7 bases; nucleotides not matched to a gene: 9. The CDR3 bases are TGCGCCAGCAGCCGCCAGACAGGGGTTAAACAGCCCCAGCATTTT. Translating it yields CASSRQTGVKQPQHF.

CDR3 sequence reads: CASSRLAGFTGELFF. CDR3 bases: TGTGCCAGCAGTAGACTAGCGGGCTTCACCGGGGAGCTGTTTTTT. This chain links TRBV6-1 with TRBJ2-2, with 10 bases fitting TRBD2. Germline V lookup: CDR1 MNHNS, CDR2 SASEGT. The CDR3 length is 15 residues. V gave up 5 bases and J gave up 4 bases; unmatched junction bases: 4.

The chain employs TRBV28 and TRBJ2-4; a possible D gene is TRBD2 (5 bases). Germline assignment: CDR1 MDHEN and CDR2 SYDVKM. V was trimmed by 2 bases and J by 6 bases, leaving 8 bases between them. The CDR3 length is 13 residues. CDR3 nucleotide sequence: TGTGCCAGCAGTTTAGGACTTTCAAACATTCAGTACTTC. Translating it yields CASSLGLSNIQYF.

The rearrangement links TRBV6-5 to TRBJ1-2; a possible D gene is TRBD1 (5 bases). Germline V gene data show CDR1 as MNHEY and CDR2 as SVGAGI. Trimming left V 4 bases short and J 7 bases short, with 16 bases between. CDR3 size: 14 residues. CDR3 residues: CASSSQGTFFGYTF. In nucleotides, the CDR3 is TGTGCCAGCAGTTCGCAGGGTACCTTTTTTGGCTACACCTTC.

The chain has TRBV11-3 and TRBJ2-2; TRBD1 agrees at 8 bases. V shed 5 bases, J shed 7 bases, and the junction held 15 bases outside the gene matches. The V gene's germline CDR1 is SGHNT and CDR2 YENEEA. The CDR3 spans 17 residues. The CDR3: CASSTFNPGQGFGELFF. The CDR3, as DNA: TGTGCCAGCAGCACATTCAATCCCGGACAGGGATTCGGGGAGCTGTTTTTT. Supplemented by reference TRBV11-3 and TRBJ2-2, the full variable domain reads EAGVVQSPRYKIIEKKQPVAFWCNPISGHNTLYWYLQNLGQGPELLIRYENEEAVDDSQLPKDRFSAERLKGVDSTLKIQPAELGDSAVYLCASSTFNPGQGFGELFFGEGSRLTVL.

This chain links TRBV7-2 with TRBJ2-1; no firm D call. The CDR3 length is 14 residues. Germline CDR1 and CDR2: SGHTA and FQGNSA. Trimming stripped 3 bases from V and 10 bases from J, with 16 bases between. CDR3 sequence (DNA): TGTGCCAGCAGCTTCAACCCGGGTTTGGGCGAGCAGTTCTTC. Its protein is CASSFNPGLGEQFF.

The rearrangement uses TRBV4-2 and TRBJ2-1; no definite D call. Germline assignment: CDR1 LGHNA and CDR2 YNFKEQ. This CDR3 contains 17 residues. V was shortened by 2 bases and J by 0 bases, with 14 bases between the two germline ends. The CDR3 coding sequence is TGTGCCAGCAGCCAACGATATCGCGAAAGCTCCTACAATGAGCAGTTCTTC. This encodes CASSQRYRESSYNEQFF.

The J gene is TRBJ2-7, the V gene TRBV5-5; D remains ambiguous. Germline V gives CDR1 SGHKS, CDR2 YYEKEE (reference sequence). Trimming stripped 0 bases from V and 4 bases from J, with 14 bases between. This CDR3 has 15 residues. CDR3 nucleotide sequence: TGTGCCAGCAGCTTGGGGGGAACCTTCTTTTACGAGCAGTACTTC. This codes for CASSLGGTFFYEQYF.

A remark on this clone: The sample contains more than one DNA sequence encoding this CDR3. V is TRBV6-5 and J is TRBJ1-1, with 7 bases aligning to TRBD1. The CDR3 extends over 13 amino acids. V was pared by 7 bases and J by 1 base, with 3 bases of the junction left unmatched. Germline V lookup: CDR1 MNHEY, CDR2 SVGAGI. CDR3: CASTRQGNTEAFF. The DNA for the CDR3 is TGTGCCAGCACCCGACAGGGGAACACTGAAGCTTTCTTT.

A note on this clone: Other DNA sequences in this sample translate to the same CDR3. This chain joins TRBV5-1 and TRBJ1-2; D not certain. V gave up 0 bases and J gave up 3 bases, with 9 bases separating them. The CDR3 contains 14 residues. The germline V gene encodes CDR1 SGHRS and CDR2 YFSETQ. The CDR3 DNA reads TGCGCCAGCAGCTTGGCCGGGGAAGACTATGGCTACACCTTC. It yields the protein CASSLAGEDYGYTF.

This chain uses TRBV28 with TRBJ2-6; 8 bases map to TRBD1. Germline assignment: CDR1 MDHEN and CDR2 SYDVKM. J gave up 0 bases and V 5 bases, and 6 bases lay outside the gene matches. The CDR3 consists of 17 residues. CDR3 sequence (DNA): TGTGCCAGCAGTCGTGGACAGGGAAACTCTGGGGCCAACGTCCTGACTTTC. This codes for CASSRGQGNSGANVLTF.

This clone was seen once. This sequence joins TRBV29-1 and TRBJ1-2; no clear D gene. Deletions cut 7 bases from V and 2 bases from J, with 11 bases between. Germline lookup yields CDR1 SQVTM and CDR2 ANQGSEA. CDR3 length equals 12 residues. This chain's CDR3 is CSAKRLNYGYTF. The CDR3 nucleotides are TGCAGCGCCAAAAGGTTAAACTATGGCTACACCTTC.

The chain has TRBV5-1 and TRBJ2-6, with TRBD1 identical over 8 bases. The junction had 18 bases not matched to a gene; V was cut back by 4 bases and J by 0 bases. The CDR3 is 21 amino acids. CDR1 and CDR2 (germline): SGHRS, YFSETQ. The CDR3 DNA reads as TGCGCCAGCAGCCTAGGACAGGGCGGCTTGGGAAGTGGCTCTGGGGCCAACGTCCTGACTTTC. This encodes CASSLGQGGLGSGSGANVLTF.

The sample holds one count of this clone. The V call is TRBV6-5, the J call TRBJ1-1, with TRBD1 identical over 11 bases. V dropped 7 bases and J dropped 10; count of bases not matched to a gene: 8. Germline CDR1 and CDR2: MNHEY and SVGAGI. This CDR3 contains 13 residues. The CDR3 nucleotides are TGTGCCAGCACCCTCCCGGGACAGGGGGTAGCTTTCTTT. Translating gives CASTLPGQGVAFF.

The chain employs TRBV5-1 and TRBJ1-2; 7 bases match TRBD1. Germline assignment: CDR1 SGHRS and CDR2 YFSETQ. J lost 8 bases, V lost 4 bases, and 14 bases had no gene match. There are 15 residues in the CDR3. The CDR3 loop is CASSTKTGSLNGYTF. The CDR3 nucleotides are TGCGCCAGCAGCACGAAGACAGGGTCTTTGAACGGCTACACCTTC.

This chain links TRBV9 with TRBJ1-4; 9 bases fit TRBD1. With 0 bases clipped from V and 8 bases from J, the junction kept 8 bases outside the gene matches. This CDR3 has 16 residues. The germline V gene has CDR1 SGDLS and CDR2 YYNGEE. For the CDR3, the DNA is TGTGCCAGCAGCGTAGCTACGGGACAGGGACAGGAAAAACTGTTTTTT. Its protein is CASSVATGQGQEKLFF.

About this clone: The sample has other DNA sequences that encode this CDR3 too. This chain joins TRBV5-1 and TRBJ2-5; possibly TRBD2 for D (6 bases). The V end was cut by 0 bases, the J end by 5 bases, with 14 bases between. The V gene's germline CDR1 is SGHRS and CDR2 YFSETQ. The length of the CDR3 is 15 residues. The DNA of the CDR3 is TGCGCCAGCAGCTTGGCGGGGACGGGAGAGGAGACCCAGTACTTC. This sequence encodes CASSLAGTGEETQYF.

This chain links TRBV2 with TRBJ1-5; D gene uncertain. The CDR3 spans 13 residues. The germline CDR1 and CDR2 sequences are SNHLY and FYNNEI. V was trimmed by 7 bases and J by 6 bases, leaving 13 bases between them. CDR3 sequence (DNA): TGTGCCAGCACCCCCGAAGGAGGTCAGCCCCAGCATTTT. Protein sequence: CASTPEGGQPQHF.